This section outlines one T cell receptor (beta chain) sequence together with its context. The antigen is unknown. The source of the sample is a study of lymphopenia after photon versus proton radiotherapy. TCRdb's table, derived via immunoSEQ multiplex PCR, lists solely in-frame clones and lacks some. The sample shows 65,000 to 85,000 clones, less than 95% of them seen only once. Germline lookup yields CDR1 SNHLY and CDR2 FYNNEI. The CDR3 loop spans 13 amino acids. V was shortened by 5 bases and J by 4 bases, with 9 bases between the two germline ends. Study findings and constraints: Post-nadir TCR diversity decline inversely tracked overall survival among those who died. Post-nadir diversity loss with photons came from oligoclonal expansion, particularly CD8+ Temra cells. Better survival with proton therapy was suggested as possible, not demonstrated. Under photons, naive T cells and diversity fell while effector/memory populations rose.

V is TRBV2 and J is TRBJ1-5; D possibly corresponds to TRBD1 (5 bases). The TCR comes from a woman in her thirties or forties with cholangiocarcinoma. Sample: peripheral blood, taken from a patient treated with photon-based radiotherapy. The CDR3 region has the DNA TGTGCCAGCAGTTGGGACGGAAATCAGCCCCAGCATTTT. This translates into CASSWDGNQPQHF.